These 18 T cell receptor beta chains were all obtained from the same sample, sequenced in a study of OX40 agonist ivuxolimab in advanced cancers. Only in-frame clones appear in the TCRdb table, and some are missing; sequencing was by immunoSEQ multiplex PCR. The table includes 96,000 or so clones, about 90% detected once. The material sequenced was CD4+ or CD8+ T cells sorted from blood, taken in a trial of the OX40 agonist ivuxolimab. The receptors were gathered from an adult with an advanced solid tumor such as melanoma, head and neck, liver or kidney cancer.

This clone was detected a few times. The V and J genes are TRBV15 and TRBJ1-5, with a weak D call TRBD1 (5 bases). V gave up 0 bases and J gave up 4 bases, with 10 bases separating them. Germline CDR1 is LNHNV and CDR2 is YYDKDF (reference sequence). The CDR3 length is 15 residues. The CDR3 DNA sequence: TGTGCCACCAGCAGAGATGCGTCAGGGAATCAGCCCCAGCATTTT. It yields the protein CATSRDASGNQPQHF.

V gene TRBV18 combines with J gene TRBJ1-1, with a possible D match to TRBD1 (5 bases). There are 13 residues in the CDR3. Germline CDR1 is KGHSH and CDR2 is LQKENI. The V gene lost 3 bases and the J gene lost 5 bases, with 10 bases spanning the gap. In DNA form, the CDR3 reads TGTGCCAGCTCACCTACAGGAGAAACTGAAGCTTTCTTT. This encodes CASSPTGETEAFF.

The chain links TRBV15 to TRBJ2-7; possible D gene TRBD1, 6 bases. Germline V gene lookup returns CDR1 LNHNV and CDR2 YYDKDF (reference sequence). V lost 0 bases and J lost 0, with 15 bases in between. The length of the CDR3 is 17 residues. CDR3 coding DNA: TGTGCCACCAGCAGAGAGAGGGGGTCGGGGAGCTCCTACGAGCAGTACTTC. It encodes CATSRERGSGSSYEQYF.

The chain links TRBV11-2 to TRBJ2-5, with D perhaps TRBD1 or TRBD2 (5 bases each). This CDR3 has 16 residues. Germline CDR1 SGHAT, CDR2 FQNNGV. Trimming took 3 bases from V and 2 from J, leaving 16 bases between them. CDR3 loop: CASSFRERATQETQYF. CDR3 nucleotides: TGTGCCAGCAGCTTCAGGGAGAGGGCTACACAAGAGACCCAGTACTTC.

This clone was seen a handful of times. V and J are TRBV7-3 and TRBJ2-3; TRBD1 agrees at 8 bases. The CDR3 runs to 15 residues. Germline CDR1 and CDR2: SGHTA and FQGTGA. The V and J ends lost 2 bases and 6 bases, in that order; junction bases with no gene match: 7. The CDR3: CASSLDGQGLDTQYF. In DNA, the CDR3 is TGTGCCAGCAGCTTAGACGGACAGGGCCTGGATACGCAGTATTTT.

The chain links TRBV11-2 to TRBJ2-1, with D maybe TRBD2 (5 bases). The CDR3 consists of 15 residues. Germline values: CDR1 SGHAT, CDR2 FQNNGV. V lost 5 bases and J lost 2, with 13 bases in between. The CDR3 DNA follows: TGTGCCAGCAGCCTGACGGGGTCGACCTACAATGAGCAGTTCTTC. Its protein is CASSLTGSTYNEQFF.

V and J are TRBV28 and TRBJ2-5, with 8 bases that match TRBD2. Germline V gives CDR1 MDHEN, CDR2 SYDVKM. J gave up 5 bases and V 7 bases, and 12 bases lay outside the gene matches. The CDR3 totals 15 residues. The CDR3 DNA sequence: TGTGCCAGCACCCAGGGACTAGGAGGGAGGGAGACCCAGTACTTC. It translates to CASTQGLGGRETQYF.

The CDR3 DNA is TGTGCCAGCAGCTCCTTGCCCACTAGCGTTGGGGAGACCCAGTACTTC. It specifies CASSSLPTSVGETQYF. This chain uses TRBV7-2 with TRBJ2-5; 7 nucleotides match TRBD2. Germline V gene sequence: CDR1 SGHTA, CDR2 FQGNSA. V lost 4 bases and J lost 5; bases outside the gene matches: 13. This CDR3 has 16 residues.

The chain joins TRBV6-5 to TRBJ2-7; 10 bases are a match to TRBD2. V trimming: 6 bases; J trimming: 2 bases; junction bases outside the gene matches: 4. Germline loops: CDR1 MNHEY, CDR2 SVGAGI. This CDR3 is built from 14 residues. CDR3 in amino acids: CASSKLAGTYEQYF. Written as DNA, the CDR3 is TGTGCCAGCAGCAAACTAGCGGGAACCTACGAGCAGTACTTC.

This clone was seen only a few times. The chain uses TRBV6-5 and TRBJ1-1; D might be TRBD1 (5 bases). Germline V gene sequence: CDR1 MNHEY, CDR2 SVGAGI. This CDR3 region has 15 residues. V lost 0 bases and J lost 5, with 13 bases in between. CDR3 region: CASSYSTGRGTEAFF. CDR3 DNA: TGTGCCAGCAGTTACTCGACGGGCCGGGGGACTGAAGCTTTCTTT.

The chain recombines TRBV27 with TRBJ2-3; TRBD2 might be the D (6 bases). Germline V CDR1 and CDR2: MNHEY, SMNVEV (reference sequence). The CDR3 contains 14 residues. Trimming shortened V by 2 bases and J by 6 bases, and 12 bases separated the two germline ends. In DNA, the CDR3 is TGTGCCAGCAGTTTAAGAATGAGCGGGGATACGCAGTATTTT. Amino acids: CASSLRMSGDTQYF.

This clone appeared a few times. The CDR3 region is CASSLEQGTRTEAFF. As DNA, the CDR3 is TGCGCCAGCAGCTTGGAACAGGGAACGAGAACTGAAGCTTTCTTT. The rearrangement joins TRBV5-1 to TRBJ1-1; the D gene is possibly TRBD1 (6 bases). Germline CDR1 is SGHRS and CDR2 is YFSETQ. The CDR3 has 15 amino acids. The ends were cut back, 0 bases at V and 5 bases at J, with 14 bases in the middle.

This sequence joins TRBV18 and TRBJ2-7; D is possibly TRBD1 (5 bases). V was shortened by 2 bases and J by 4 bases, with 12 bases between the two germline ends. The CDR3 extends over 14 amino acids. In germline, CDR1 is KGHSH, CDR2 LQKENI. The CDR3 region has the DNA TGTGCCAGCTCACCAACACAACAGGTATACGAGCAGTACTTC. Protein product: CASSPTQQVYEQYF.

This sequence joins TRBV28 and TRBJ2-5; the D gene is possibly TRBD2 (6 bases). CDR3 length: 16 amino acids. V was cut by 4 bases and J by 2 bases, with 17 bases left in between. Germline CDR1 is MDHEN and CDR2 is SYDVKM. The CDR3 loop reads CASSSEVRAGQETQYF. The CDR3 DNA follows: TGTGCCAGCAGTTCAGAGGTCAGGGCGGGGCAAGAGACCCAGTACTTC. Full variable domain (rest looked up from reference TRBV28 and TRBJ2-5): DVKVTQSSRYLVKRTGEKVFLECVQDMDHENMFWYRQDPGLGLRLIYFSYDVKMKEKGDIPEGYSVSREKKERFSLILESASTNQTSMYLCASSSEVRAGQETQYFGPGTRLLVL.

The CDR3 loop reads CASSVYRGQDGANVLTF. The DNA of the CDR3 is TGTGCCAGCAGCGTCTACAGGGGCCAAGATGGGGCCAACGTCCTGACTTTC. This chain connects TRBV9 to TRBJ2-6; TRBD1 aligns across 7 bases. Trimming removed 2 bases from V and 3 bases from J; junction bases left unmatched: 8. The CDR3 length is 17 residues. CDR1 and CDR2 (germline): SGDLS, YYNGEE.

This clone was counted a single time. The chain has TRBV7-9 and TRBJ2-5; TRBD1 aligns across 8 bases. CDR1 SEHNR and CDR2 FQNEAQ come from the germline V gene (reference sequence). The CDR3 consists of 15 residues. V shed 1 base and J 5 bases; nucleotides not matched to a gene: 6. The CDR3 sequence is CASSLGDRGMETQYF. The CDR3 DNA sequence: TGTGCCAGCAGCTTAGGTGACAGGGGTATGGAGACCCAGTACTTC.

The gene calls are TRBV5-6 and TRBJ1-1; TRBD1 aligns across 8 bases. The CDR3 is 13 residues long. Trimming at V came to 4 bases and at J to 7 bases, leaving 6 bases not matched to a gene. Germline CDR1 is SGHDT and CDR2 is YYEEEE. DNA for the CDR3: TGTGCCAGCAGCAGCTACAGGGGGGTTGAAGCTTTCTTT. It codes for CASSSYRGVEAFF.

This clone was detected only once. This chain connects TRBV7-2 to TRBJ2-7; a weak D match, TRBD2 (6 bases). Trimming took 4 bases from V and 2 from J, leaving 15 bases between them. Germline values: CDR1 SGHTA, CDR2 FQGNSA. The CDR3 length is 15 residues. This chain's CDR3 is CASSSGGTPTYEQYF. In nucleotides, the CDR3 is TGTGCCAGCAGCTCGGGCGGGACCCCGACCTACGAGCAGTACTTC.